This T cell receptor beta chain was observed in a study of cytomegalovirus exposure and HLA in healthy donors. The PCR used 60 Vbeta and 13 Jbeta primers. Method: immunoSEQ multiplex PCR; TCRdb's copy keeps in-frame clones and lacks some. The sample shows under 150,000 clones, 65% to 85% of them seen only once. Nominally healthy donors provided the samples, though records likely missed some immune exposures. Deletions cut 2 bases from V and 0 bases from J, with 11 bases between. The CDR3 sequence is 16 residues long. From germline, CDR1 is LGHNA and CDR2 YSLEER. The material sequenced was PBMCs. This clonotype was obtained from a male donor in good health and CMV-seronegative. The chain employs TRBV4-3 and TRBJ2-1, with D possibly being TRBD2 (6 bases). The DNA of the CDR3 is TGCGCCAGCAGCCAATTCCGGGACTCCTCCTACAATGAGCAGTTCTTC. It yields the protein CASSQFRDSSYNEQFF.